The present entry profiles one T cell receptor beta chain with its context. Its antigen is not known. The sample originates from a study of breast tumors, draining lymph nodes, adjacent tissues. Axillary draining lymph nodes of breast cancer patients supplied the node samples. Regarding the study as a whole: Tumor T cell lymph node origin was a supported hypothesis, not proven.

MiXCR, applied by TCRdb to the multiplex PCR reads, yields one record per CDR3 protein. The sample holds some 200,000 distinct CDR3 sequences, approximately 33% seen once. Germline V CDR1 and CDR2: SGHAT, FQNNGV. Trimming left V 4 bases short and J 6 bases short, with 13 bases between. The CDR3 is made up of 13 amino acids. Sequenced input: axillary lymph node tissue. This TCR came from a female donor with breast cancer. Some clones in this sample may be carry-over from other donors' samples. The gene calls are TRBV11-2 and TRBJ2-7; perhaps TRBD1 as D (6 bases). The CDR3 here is CASSSTGFSEQYF. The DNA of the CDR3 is TGTGCCAGCAGCTCCACAGGGTTCTCCGAGCAGTACTTC.